This TCR beta chain was captured in a study of shared clonotypes between healthy human individuals. Details on this clone: Its antigen remains unknown.

Overall study results and limits: A generally larger estimated richness was seen in naive subsets than in memory subsets.

The assay was immunoSEQ multiplex PCR, and TCRdb's table has in-frame clones only and misses some. This sample carries just over 2,000,000 clones, 85% to 95% of them seen once, and the ten largest clones take about 0.13%. The CDR3 is 15 residues long. Deletions cut 6 bases from V and 9 bases from J, with 22 bases between. Germline assignment: CDR1 MGHDK and CDR2 SYGVNS. The specimen sequenced was naive CD4+ T cells sorted from blood. Subset: CD45RA+ positively selected. V gene TRBV25-1 combines with J gene TRBJ2-3; D possibly uses TRBD1 or TRBD2 (5 bases each). This clonotype was obtained from a man aged 18 to 30 in good health. The CDR3 loop is CASSGSGLGVGTQYF. The CDR3 bases are TGTGCCAGCAGCGGCTCGGGGCTTGGAGTGGGGACGCAGTATTTT.